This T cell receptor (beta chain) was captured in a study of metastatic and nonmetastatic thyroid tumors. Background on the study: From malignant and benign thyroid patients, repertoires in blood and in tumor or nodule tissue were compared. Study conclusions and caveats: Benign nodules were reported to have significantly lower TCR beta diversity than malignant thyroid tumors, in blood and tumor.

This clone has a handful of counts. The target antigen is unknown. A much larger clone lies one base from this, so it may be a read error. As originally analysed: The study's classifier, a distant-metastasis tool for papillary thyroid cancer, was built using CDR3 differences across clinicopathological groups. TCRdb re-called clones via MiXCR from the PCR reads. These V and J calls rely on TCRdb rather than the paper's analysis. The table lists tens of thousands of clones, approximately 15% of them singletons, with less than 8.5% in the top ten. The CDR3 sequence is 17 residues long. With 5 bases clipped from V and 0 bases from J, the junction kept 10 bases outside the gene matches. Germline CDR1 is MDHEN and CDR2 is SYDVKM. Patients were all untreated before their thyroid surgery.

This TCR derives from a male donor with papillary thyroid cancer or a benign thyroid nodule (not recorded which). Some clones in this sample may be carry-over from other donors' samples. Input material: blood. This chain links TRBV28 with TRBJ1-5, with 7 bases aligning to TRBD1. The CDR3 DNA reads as TGTGCCAGCAGTCTTAGTCACAGGGGATATAGCAATCAGCCCCAGCATTTT. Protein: CASSLSHRGYSNQPQHF.